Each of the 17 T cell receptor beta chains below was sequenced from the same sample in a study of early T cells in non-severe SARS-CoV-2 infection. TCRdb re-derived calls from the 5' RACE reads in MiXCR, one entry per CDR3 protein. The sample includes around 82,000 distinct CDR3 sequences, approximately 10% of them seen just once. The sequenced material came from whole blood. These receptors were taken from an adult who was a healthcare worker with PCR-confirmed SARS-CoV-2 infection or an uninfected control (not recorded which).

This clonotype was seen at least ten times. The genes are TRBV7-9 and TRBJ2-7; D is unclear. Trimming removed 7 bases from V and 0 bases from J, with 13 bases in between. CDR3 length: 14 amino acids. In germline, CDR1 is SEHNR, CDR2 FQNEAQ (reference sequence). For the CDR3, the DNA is TGTGCCAGCACCTTGACTCGAAACTCCTACGAGCAGTACTTC. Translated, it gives CASTLTRNSYEQYF.

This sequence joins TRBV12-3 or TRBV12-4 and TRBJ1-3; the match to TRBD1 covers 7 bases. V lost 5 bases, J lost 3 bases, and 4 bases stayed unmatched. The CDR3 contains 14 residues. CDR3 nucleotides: TGTGCCAGCAGTCCACAGGGGTATGGAAACACCATATATTTT. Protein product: CASSPQGYGNTIYF.

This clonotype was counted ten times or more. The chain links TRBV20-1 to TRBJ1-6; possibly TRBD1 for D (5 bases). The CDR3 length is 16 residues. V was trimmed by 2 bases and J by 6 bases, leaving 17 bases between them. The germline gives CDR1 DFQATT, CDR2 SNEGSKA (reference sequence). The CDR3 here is CSARSPGPGGNSPLHF. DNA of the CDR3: TGCAGTGCTAGATCCCCTGGACCTGGGGGTAATTCACCCCTCCACTTT.

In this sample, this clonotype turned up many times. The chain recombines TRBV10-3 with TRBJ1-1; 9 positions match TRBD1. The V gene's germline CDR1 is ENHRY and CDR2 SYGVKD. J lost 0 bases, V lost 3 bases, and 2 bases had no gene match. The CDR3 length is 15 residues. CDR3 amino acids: CAISDRTGVNTEAFF. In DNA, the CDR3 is TGTGCCATCAGTGACCGGACAGGGGTGAACACTGAAGCTTTCTTT.

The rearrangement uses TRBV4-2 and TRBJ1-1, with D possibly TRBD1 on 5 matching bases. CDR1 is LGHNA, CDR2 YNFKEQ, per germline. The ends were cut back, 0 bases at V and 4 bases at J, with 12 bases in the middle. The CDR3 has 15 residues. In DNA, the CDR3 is TGTGCCAGCAGCCAAGAGGGGGGAGCTACCACTGAAGCTTTCTTT. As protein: CASSQEGGATTEAFF.

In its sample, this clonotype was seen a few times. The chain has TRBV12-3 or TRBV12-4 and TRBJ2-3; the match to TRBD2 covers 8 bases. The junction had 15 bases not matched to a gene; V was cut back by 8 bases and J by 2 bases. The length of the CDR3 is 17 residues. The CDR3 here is CASREGLAATYTDTQYF. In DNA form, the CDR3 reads TGTGCCAGCCGGGAGGGGCTAGCGGCGACCTACACAGATACGCAGTATTTT.

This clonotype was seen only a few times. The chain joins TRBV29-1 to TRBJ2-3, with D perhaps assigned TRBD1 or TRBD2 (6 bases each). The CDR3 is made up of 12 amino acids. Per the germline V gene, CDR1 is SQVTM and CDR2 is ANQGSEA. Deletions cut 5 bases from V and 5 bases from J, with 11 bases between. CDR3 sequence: CSVNKGGDTQYF. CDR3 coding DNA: TGCAGCGTTAATAAGGGGGGAGATACGCAGTATTTT.

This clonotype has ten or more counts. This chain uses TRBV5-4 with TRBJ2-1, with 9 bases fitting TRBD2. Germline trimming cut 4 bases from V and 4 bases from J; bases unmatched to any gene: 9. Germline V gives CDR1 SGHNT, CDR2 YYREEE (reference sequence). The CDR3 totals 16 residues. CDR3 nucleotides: TGTGCCAGCAGCCGCGGGGGGGCAGGCGCGTACAATGAGCAGTTCTTC. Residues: CASSRGGAGAYNEQFF.

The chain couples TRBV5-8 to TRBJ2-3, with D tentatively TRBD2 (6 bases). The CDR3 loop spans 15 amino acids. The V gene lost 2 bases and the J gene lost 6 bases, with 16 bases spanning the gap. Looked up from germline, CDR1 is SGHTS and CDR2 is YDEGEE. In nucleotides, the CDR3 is TGTGCCAGCAGCTTCCGGACGGGGACTGGCGATACGCAGTATTTT. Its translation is CASSFRTGTGDTQYF.

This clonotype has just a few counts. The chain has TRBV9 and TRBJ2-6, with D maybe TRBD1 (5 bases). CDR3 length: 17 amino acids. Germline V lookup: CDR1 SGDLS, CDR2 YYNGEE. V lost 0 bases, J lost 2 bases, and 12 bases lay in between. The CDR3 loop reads CASSVALVQAGANVLTF. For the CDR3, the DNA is TGTGCCAGCAGCGTAGCCCTCGTACAGGCTGGGGCCAACGTCCTGACTTTC.

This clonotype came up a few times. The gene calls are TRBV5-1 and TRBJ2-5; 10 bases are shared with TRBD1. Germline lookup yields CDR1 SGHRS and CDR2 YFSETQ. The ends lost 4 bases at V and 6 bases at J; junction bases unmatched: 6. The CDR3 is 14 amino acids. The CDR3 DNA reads TGCGCCAGCAGCCCACGGACAGGGGGAAAGACCCAGTACTTC. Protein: CASSPRTGGKTQYF.

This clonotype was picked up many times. This chain's CDR3 is CASSFIVGNEQYF. The CDR3 coding sequence is TGTGCCAGCAGCTTTATTGTGGGCAACGAGCAGTACTTC. The V gene is TRBV7-2, the J gene TRBJ2-7, with D hard to call. From germline, CDR1 is SGHTA and CDR2 FQGNSA. The V end lost 3 bases, the J end lost 5 bases, and 11 bases lay between the germline ends. This CDR3 comprises 13 residues.

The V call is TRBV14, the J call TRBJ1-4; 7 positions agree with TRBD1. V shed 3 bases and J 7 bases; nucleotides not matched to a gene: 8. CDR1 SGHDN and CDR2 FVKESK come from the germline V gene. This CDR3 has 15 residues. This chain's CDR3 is CASSQAGGFGEKLFF. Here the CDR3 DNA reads TGTGCCAGCAGCCAGGCAGGGGGATTTGGTGAAAAACTGTTTTTT.

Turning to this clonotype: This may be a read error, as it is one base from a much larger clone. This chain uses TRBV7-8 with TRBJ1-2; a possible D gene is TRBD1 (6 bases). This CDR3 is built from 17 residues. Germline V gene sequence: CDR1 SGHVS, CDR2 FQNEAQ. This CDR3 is CVSSQTGIGFLDYGYTF. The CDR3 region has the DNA TGTGTCAGCAGCCAAACAGGGATTGGTTTTTTAGACTATGGCTACACCTTC. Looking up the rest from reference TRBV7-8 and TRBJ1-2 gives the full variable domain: GAGVSQSPRYKVAKRGQDVALRCDPISGHVSLFWYQQALGQGPEFLTYFQNEAQLDKSGLPSDRFFAERPEGSVSTLKIQRTQQEDSAVYLCVSSQTGIGFLDYGYTFGSGTRLTVV.

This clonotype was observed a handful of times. As DNA, the CDR3 is TGTGCCAGCAGCCCCGCCCTAGTATCACCCACCTCCACAGATACGCAGTATTTT. Its protein is CASSPALVSPTSTDTQYF. V and J are TRBV7-2 and TRBJ2-3; D is ambiguous. The V end lost 5 bases, the J end lost 2 bases, and 23 bases lay between the germline ends. The CDR3 length is 18 residues. The germline V gene encodes CDR1 SGHTA and CDR2 FQGNSA.

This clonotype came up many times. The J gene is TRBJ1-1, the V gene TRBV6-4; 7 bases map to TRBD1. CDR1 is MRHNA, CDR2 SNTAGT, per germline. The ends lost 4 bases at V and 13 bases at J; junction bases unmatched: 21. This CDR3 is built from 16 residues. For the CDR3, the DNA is TGTGCCAGCAGTGTCCCCCTGGACAGGCGAACACTGAAGCTTTTCTTT. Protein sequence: CASSVPLDRRTLKLFF.

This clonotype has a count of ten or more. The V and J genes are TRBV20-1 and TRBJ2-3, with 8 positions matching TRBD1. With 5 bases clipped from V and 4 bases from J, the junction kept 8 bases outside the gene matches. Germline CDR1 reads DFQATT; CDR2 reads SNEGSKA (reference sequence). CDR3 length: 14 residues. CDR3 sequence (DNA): TGCAGTGCTCCTTTAGACAGGGGCGCAGATACGCAGTATTTT. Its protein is CSAPLDRGADTQYF.